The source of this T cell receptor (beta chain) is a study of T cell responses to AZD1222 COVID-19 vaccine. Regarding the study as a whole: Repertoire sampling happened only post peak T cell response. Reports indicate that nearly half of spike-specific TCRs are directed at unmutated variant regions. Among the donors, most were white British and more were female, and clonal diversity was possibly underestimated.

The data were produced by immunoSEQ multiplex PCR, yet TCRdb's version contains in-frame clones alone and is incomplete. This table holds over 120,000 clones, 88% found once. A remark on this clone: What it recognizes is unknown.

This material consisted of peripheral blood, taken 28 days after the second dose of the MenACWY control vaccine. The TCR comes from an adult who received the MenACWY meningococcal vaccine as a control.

DNA of the CDR3: TGTGCCTGGAGTTTAGGATACGGGACAGGGTACAACGAGCAGTACTTC. Protein product: CAWSLGYGTGYNEQYF. The chain has TRBV30 and TRBJ2-7; 9 nucleotides align to TRBD1. Germline loops: CDR1 GTSNPN, CDR2 SVGIG (reference sequence). The CDR3 totals 16 residues. V dropped 2 bases and J dropped 5; count of bases not matched to a gene: 13.